The entry below describes one T cell receptor (beta chain). What it recognizes is unknown. This sample was included in a study of T cell responses to AZD1222 COVID-19 vaccine. TCRdb's copy holds only in-frame clones and misses some; the assay was immunoSEQ multiplex PCR. The sample contains some 150,000 clones, 90% to 95% of which appear only once. Points from the study as a whole: White British people made up most donors, females outnumbered males, and clonal diversity was possibly underestimated. After two AZD1222 doses, spike-specific TCR breadth and depth rose versus day 0.

This CDR3 is 15 amino acids long. CDR1 is GTSNPN and CDR2 is SVGIG in the germline V gene (reference sequence). Trimming cost V 0 bases and J 2 bases; bases outside gene matches: 4. The receptor comes from an adult in good health. The chain uses TRBV30 and TRBJ1-5; the match to TRBD1 covers 7 bases. Sequenced here: peripheral blood, sampled on day 0 of MenACWY control vaccination. CDR3 sequence reads: CAWSVQTGGNQPQHF. The CDR3 DNA is TGTGCCTGGAGTGTACAAACAGGGGGCAATCAGCCCCAGCATTTT. Drawing the rest from reference TRBV30 and TRBJ1-5, the complete variable domain is SQTIHQWPATLVQPVGSPLSLECTVEGTSNPNLYWYRQAAGRGLQLLFYSVGIGQISSEVPQNLSASRPQDRQFILSSKKLLLSDSGFYLCAWSVQTGGNQPQHFGDGTRLSIL.